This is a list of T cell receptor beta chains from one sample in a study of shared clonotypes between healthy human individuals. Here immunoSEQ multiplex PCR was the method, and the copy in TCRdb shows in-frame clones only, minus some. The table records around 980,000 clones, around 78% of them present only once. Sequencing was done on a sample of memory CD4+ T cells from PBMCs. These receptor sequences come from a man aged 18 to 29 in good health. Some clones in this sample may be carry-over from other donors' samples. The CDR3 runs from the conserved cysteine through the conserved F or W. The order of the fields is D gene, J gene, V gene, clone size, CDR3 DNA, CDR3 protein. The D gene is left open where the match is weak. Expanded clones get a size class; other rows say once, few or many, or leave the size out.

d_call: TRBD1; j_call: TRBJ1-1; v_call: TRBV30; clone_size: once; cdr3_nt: TGTGCCTGGAGTGAGGGACAGACTTACACTGAAGCTTTCTTT; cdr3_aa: CAWSEGQTYTEAFF
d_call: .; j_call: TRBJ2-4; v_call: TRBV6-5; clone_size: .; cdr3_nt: TGTGCCAGCACCCTGGACAGAAACATTCAGTACTTC; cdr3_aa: CASTLDRNIQYF
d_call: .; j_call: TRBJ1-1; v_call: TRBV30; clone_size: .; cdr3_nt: TGTGCCTGGAGATTGACAGGTACCGGTGGGAACACTGAAGCTTTCTTT; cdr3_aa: CAWRLTGTGGNTEAFF
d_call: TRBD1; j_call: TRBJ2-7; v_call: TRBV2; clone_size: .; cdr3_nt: TGTGCCAGCAGAGCCACCGCACGGACAGGGGCCGAGCAGTACTTC; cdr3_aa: CASRATARTGAEQYF
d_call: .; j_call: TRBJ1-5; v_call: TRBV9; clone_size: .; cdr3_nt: TGTGCCAGCAGCGTCGGGAAGGGAGGCAATCAGCCCCAGCATTTT; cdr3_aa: CASSVGKGGNQPQHF
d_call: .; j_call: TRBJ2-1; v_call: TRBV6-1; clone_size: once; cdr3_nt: TGTGCCAGCAGAGCTGGACAGCACAATGAGCAGTTCTTC; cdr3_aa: CASRAGQHNEQFF
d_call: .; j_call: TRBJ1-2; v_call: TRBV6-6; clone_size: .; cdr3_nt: TGTGCCAGCAGCAGGGACCAAAACTATGGCTACACCTTC; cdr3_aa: CASSRDQNYGYTF
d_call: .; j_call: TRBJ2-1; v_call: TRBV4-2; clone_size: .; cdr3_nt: TGTGCCAGCAGCCCGGAAGGAATGGGTTTGGGGGGCTCCTACAATGAGCAGTTCTTC; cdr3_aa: CASSPEGMGLGGSYNEQFF
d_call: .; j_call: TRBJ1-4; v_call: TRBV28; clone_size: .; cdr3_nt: TGTGCCAGCAGTTCCTCGAGGGGAGCGGAAAAACTGTTTTTT; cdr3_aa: CASSSSRGAEKLFF
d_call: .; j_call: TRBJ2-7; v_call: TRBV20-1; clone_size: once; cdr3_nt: TGCAGTGTGGGGGACGACGAGCAGTACTTC; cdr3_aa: CSVGDDEQYF
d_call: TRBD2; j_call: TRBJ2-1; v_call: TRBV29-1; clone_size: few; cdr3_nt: TGCAGCGTTACGGGGACTAGCGGCAACTACAATGAGCAGTTCTTC; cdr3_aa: CSVTGTSGNYNEQFF
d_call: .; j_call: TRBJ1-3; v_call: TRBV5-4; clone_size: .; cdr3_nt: TGTGCCAGCAGCTTCGCCGGCGGCGGGGGGAACACCATATATTTT; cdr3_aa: CASSFAGGGGNTIYF
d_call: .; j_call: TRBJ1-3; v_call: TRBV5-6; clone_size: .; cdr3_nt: TGTGCCAGCAGCTTTCTGAGGCGGGGAGGCGGAAACACCATATATTTT; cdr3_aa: CASSFLRRGGGNTIYF
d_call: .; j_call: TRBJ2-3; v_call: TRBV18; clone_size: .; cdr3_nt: TGTGCCAGCTCACCACGAGGCGGCACAGATACGCAGTATTTT; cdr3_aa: CASSPRGGTDTQYF
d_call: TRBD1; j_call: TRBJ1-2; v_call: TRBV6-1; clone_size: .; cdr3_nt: TGTGCCAGCAGACTGGGACAGGGGGGTCATGGCTACACCTTC; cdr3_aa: CASRLGQGGHGYTF
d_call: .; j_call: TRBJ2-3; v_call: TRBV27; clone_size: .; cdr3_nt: TGTGCCAGCAGTCGGAAATGGGGGACAGATACGCAGTATTTT; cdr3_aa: CASSRKWGTDTQYF
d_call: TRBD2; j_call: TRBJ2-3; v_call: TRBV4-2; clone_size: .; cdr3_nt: TGTGCCAGCAGCCAAATCGGCCCAGCGGGAGGGCCCGCAGATACGCAGTATTTT; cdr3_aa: CASSQIGPAGGPADTQYF
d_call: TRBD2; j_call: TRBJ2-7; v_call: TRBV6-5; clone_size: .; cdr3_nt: TGTGCCAGCAGCTATACTAGCGGGGTAACCTACGAGCAGTACTTC; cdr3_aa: CASSYTSGVTYEQYF
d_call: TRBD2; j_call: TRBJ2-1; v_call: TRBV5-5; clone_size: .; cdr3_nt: TGTGCCAGCAGCCCGAACCGTGTAGCGGGAGGAAGCAATGAGCAGTTCTTC; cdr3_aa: CASSPNRVAGGSNEQFF
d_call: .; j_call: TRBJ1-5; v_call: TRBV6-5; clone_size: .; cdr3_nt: TGTGCCAGCAGATACAGGGCTAATCAGCCCCAGCATTTT; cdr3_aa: CASRYRANQPQHF
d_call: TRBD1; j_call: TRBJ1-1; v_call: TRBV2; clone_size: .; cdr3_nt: TGTGCCAACCCCAGGGGGCTGGACACTGAAGCTTTCTTT; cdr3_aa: CANPRGLDTEAFF
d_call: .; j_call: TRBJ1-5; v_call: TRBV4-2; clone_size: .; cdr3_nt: TGTGCCAGCAGCCAAGAGCTTATCCGGGATGACAATCAGCCCCAGCATTTT; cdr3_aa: CASSQELIRDDNQPQHF
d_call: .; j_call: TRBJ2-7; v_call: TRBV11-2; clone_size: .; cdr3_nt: TGTGCCAGCAGCCCGAGACTTCTAGTGGCCCACGAGCAGTACTTC; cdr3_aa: CASSPRLLVAHEQYF
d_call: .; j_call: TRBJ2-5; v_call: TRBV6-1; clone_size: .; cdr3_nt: TGTGCCAGCAGTCTCCATCCCCCGGAGACCCAGTACTTC; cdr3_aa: CASSLHPPETQYF
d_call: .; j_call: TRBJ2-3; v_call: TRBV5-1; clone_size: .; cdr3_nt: TGCGCCAGCAGCTTGGCCGTCTACAGGGAGGCAGATACGCAGTATTTT; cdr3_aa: CASSLAVYREADTQYF
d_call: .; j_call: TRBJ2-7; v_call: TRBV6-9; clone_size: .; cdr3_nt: TGTGCCAGCCGGGACGCCCCCTACGAGCAGTACTTC; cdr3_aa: CASRDAPYEQYF
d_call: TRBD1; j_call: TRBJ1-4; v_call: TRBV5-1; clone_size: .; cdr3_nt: TGCGCCAGCAGCTCCCGGGACAGGGTGTTTGGTAATGAAAAACTGTTTTTT; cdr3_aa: CASSSRDRVFGNEKLFF
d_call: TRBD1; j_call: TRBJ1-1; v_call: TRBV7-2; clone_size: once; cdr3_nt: TGTGCCAGCAGCCCTACCGGGACAGGGAGAACTGAAGCTTTCTTT; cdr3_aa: CASSPTGTGRTEAFF
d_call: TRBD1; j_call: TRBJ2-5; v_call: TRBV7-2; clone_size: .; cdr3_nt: TGTGCCAGCAGCTCGGACAGGGCCACGGAGACCCAGTACTTC; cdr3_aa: CASSSDRATETQYF
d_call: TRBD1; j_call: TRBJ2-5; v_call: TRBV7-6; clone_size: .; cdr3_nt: TGTGCCAGCAGCTTAGGATTATCAGGCTTGGGACAGCCCGGGGAGACCCAGTACTTC; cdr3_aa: CASSLGLSGLGQPGETQYF
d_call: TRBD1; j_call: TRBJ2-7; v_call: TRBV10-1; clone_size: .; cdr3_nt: TGCGCCAGCAGTGTAGGACAGGGGAATAGGTACGAGCAGTACTTC; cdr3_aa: CASSVGQGNRYEQYF
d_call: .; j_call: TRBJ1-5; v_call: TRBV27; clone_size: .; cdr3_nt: TGTGCCAGCAGTTCCAACCGTAATCAGCCCCAGCATTTT; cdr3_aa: CASSSNRNQPQHF
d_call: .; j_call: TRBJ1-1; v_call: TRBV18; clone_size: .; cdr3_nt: TGTGCCAGCTCACGGGACATGAACACTGAAGCTTTCTTT; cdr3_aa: CASSRDMNTEAFF
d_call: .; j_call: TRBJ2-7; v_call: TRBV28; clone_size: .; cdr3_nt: TGTGCCAGCAGGGCCGGTGGGCGAGGGGAGCAGTACTTC; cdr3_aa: CASRAGGRGEQYF
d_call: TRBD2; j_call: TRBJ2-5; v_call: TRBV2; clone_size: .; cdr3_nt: TGTGCCAGCAGTAGGACTAGCGGGAGAGAGACCCAGTACTTC; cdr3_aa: CASSRTSGRETQYF
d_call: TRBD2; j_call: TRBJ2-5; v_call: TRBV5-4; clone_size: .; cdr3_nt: TGTGCCAGCAGATGGGGACTAGCGGGAGTGGAGACCCAGTACTTC; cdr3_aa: CASRWGLAGVETQYF
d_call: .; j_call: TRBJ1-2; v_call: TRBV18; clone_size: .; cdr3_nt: TGTGCCAGCTCACCTGAGGGAATGACAAGGGGCTACACCTTC; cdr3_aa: CASSPEGMTRGYTF
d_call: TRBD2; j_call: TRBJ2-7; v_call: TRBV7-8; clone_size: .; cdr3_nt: TGTGCCAGCAGCTTAGCTGGGCTAGCGGGTAACGAGCAGTACTTC; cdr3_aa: CASSLAGLAGNEQYF
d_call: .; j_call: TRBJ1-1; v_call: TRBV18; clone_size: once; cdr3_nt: TGTGCCAGCTGCGGGACGATGAACACTGAAGCTTTCTTT; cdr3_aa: CASCGTMNTEAFF
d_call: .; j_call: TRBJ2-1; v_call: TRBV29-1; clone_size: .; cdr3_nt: TGCAGCGTTGACGGGGGTGAGCAGTTCTTC; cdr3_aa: CSVDGGEQFF
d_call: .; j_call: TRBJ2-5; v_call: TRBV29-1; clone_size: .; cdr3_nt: TGCAGCGTGAGTCAGGTCCAGGAGACCCAGTACTTC; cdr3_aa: CSVSQVQETQYF
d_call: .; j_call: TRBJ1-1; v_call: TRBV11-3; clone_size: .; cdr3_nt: TGTGCCAGCAGCTTAGGGCGGGGGAAGGCTGAAGCTTTCTTT; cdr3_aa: CASSLGRGKAEAFF